This TCR beta chain was captured by sequencing in a study of blood T cell repertoires in COVID-19. Clones were read by immunoSEQ multiplex PCR, and TCRdb kept only the in-frame ones, dropping some. The sample has 150,000 to 200,000 clones; around 90% are singletons. This clone has a single count. This TCR was sampled from a human donor in a cohort sampled during active COVID-19. Sequencing was performed on peripheral blood.

The CDR3 protein is CASSQETIAGGNTGELFF. The CDR3 coding sequence is TGTGCCAGCAGCCAAGAAACTATAGCGGGAGGGAACACCGGGGAGCTGTTTTTT. This chain connects TRBV4-2 to TRBJ2-2, with 10 nucleotides matching TRBD2. Germline loops: CDR1 LGHNA, CDR2 YNFKEQ. With 0 bases clipped from V and 1 base from J, the junction kept 5 bases outside the gene matches. The CDR3 has 18 residues.